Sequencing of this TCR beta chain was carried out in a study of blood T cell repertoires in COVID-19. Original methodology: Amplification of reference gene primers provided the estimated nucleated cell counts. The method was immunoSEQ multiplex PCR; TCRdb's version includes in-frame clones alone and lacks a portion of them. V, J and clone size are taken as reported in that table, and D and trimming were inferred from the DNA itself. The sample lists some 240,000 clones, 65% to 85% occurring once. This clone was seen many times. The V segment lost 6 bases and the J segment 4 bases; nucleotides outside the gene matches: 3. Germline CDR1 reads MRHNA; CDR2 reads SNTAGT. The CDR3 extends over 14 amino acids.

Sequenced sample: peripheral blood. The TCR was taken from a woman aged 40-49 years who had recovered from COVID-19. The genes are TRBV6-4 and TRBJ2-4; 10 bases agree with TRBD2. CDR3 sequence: CASRGSGGKNIQYF. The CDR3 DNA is TGTGCCAGCAGGGGTAGCGGGGGGAAAAACATTCAGTACTTC.